This T cell receptor beta chain was obtained from a study of control samples from healthy donors and cancer patients. Profiled with immunoSEQ multiplex PCR; TCRdb holds only in-frame clones, not every one. The repertoire consists of about 55,000 clones, with around 90% occurring once and the leading ten covering approximately 4%. The CDR3 sequence is 13 residues long. Per the germline V gene, CDR1 is SGHTA and CDR2 is FQGNSA. V was pared by 5 bases and J by 2 bases, with 9 bases between. This clonotype was obtained from a man aged 50 to 60 in good health. This chain connects TRBV7-2 to TRBJ2-5; D is perhaps TRBD1 (5 bases). Sample: blood. CDR3 amino acids: CASSPQEQETQYF. DNA of the CDR3: TGTGCCAGCAGCCCACAGGAGCAAGAGACCCAGTACTTC.